This section outlines one TCR beta chain sequence together with its context. The data are from a study of shared clonotypes between healthy human individuals. CD45RO-negative, CCR7-positively selected cells formed the naive CD8 fraction, excluding terminally differentiated effector memory CD45RA+ cells. The length of the CDR3 is 11 residues. V was trimmed by 5 bases and J by 7 bases, leaving 6 bases between them. Germline V gene data show CDR1 as LGHNT and CDR2 as FRNRAP. Sequencing used immunoSEQ multiplex PCR; TCRdb keeps in-frame clones, though not all of them. Found here are about 2.1 million clones, 93% of them singletons; the top ten hold over 1.5%.

Sequencing input: naive CD8+ T cells from PBMCs. The sequence was obtained from a man in his late teens or twenties in good health. Some clones in this sample may be carry-over from other donors' samples. This sequence joins TRBV12-5 and TRBJ1-5; no definite D call. This CDR3 is CASGVGQPQHF. The DNA for the CDR3 is TGTGCTAGTGGTGTCGGACAGCCCCAGCATTTT.